The 15 T cell receptor beta chains presented below share a single source sample, sequenced in a study of blood T cells in healthy people across ages. Combining a sample-barcoded 5' primer with a J-beta primer mix, a second PCR ran for roughly 7 to 11 cycles. MiXCR was run by TCRdb on the 5' RACE reads, yielding one entry per CDR3 protein. The profile covers roughly 1.5 million distinct CDR3 sequences, with about 42% appearing a single time and approximately 4.1% taken by the ten largest. Sequencing was carried out using blood. All receptors come from a young woman in good health.

With respect to this clonotype: The junction differs from germline at one of its ends, possibly a read error. The chain recombines TRBV12-3 or TRBV12-4 with TRBJ2-5, with D perhaps given as TRBD1 or TRBD2 (5 bases each). The CDR3 runs to 15 residues. This CDR3 is CTSSPSGRGVETRYF. CDR3 coding DNA: TGTACCAGCAGTCCCAGCGGAAGGGGCGTAGAGACCCGGTACTTC.

This chain joins TRBV9 and TRBJ1-2; 7 bases line up with TRBD1. The germline V gene has CDR1 SGDLS and CDR2 YYNGEE. V was clipped by 0 bases and J by 6 bases; unmatched bases: 11. The CDR3 sequence is 16 residues long. CDR3 nucleotides: TGTGCCAGCAGCGTAGACAGGGGTAACCCCCCTGATGGCTACACCTTC. Protein sequence: CASSVDRGNPPDGYTF.

The sample holds a few counts of this clonotype. The rearrangement joins TRBV20-1 to TRBJ2-7, with D possibly matching TRBD1 (6 bases). The CDR3 is 13 amino acids. CDR1 is DFQATT and CDR2 is SNEGSKA in the germline V gene (reference sequence). Trimming took off 6 bases at V and 7 bases at J, with 19 bases between the two ends. The CDR3 loop reads CSAAAQGTGEQYF. The CDR3 DNA reads as TGCAGTGCAGCCGCACAGGGTACTGGAGAGCAGTACTTC.

The chain has TRBV3-1 and TRBJ1-1; a possible D gene is TRBD1 (5 bases). Germline CDR1 reads LGHDT; CDR2 reads YNNKEL (reference sequence). The CDR3 loop spans 15 amino acids. Trimming removed 0 bases at V and 0 bases at J, with 8 bases between. CDR3 region: CASSQDKGMNTEAFF. The CDR3 DNA reads as TGTGCCAGCAGCCAAGATAAGGGGATGAACACTGAAGCTTTCTTT.

The gene calls are TRBV20-1 and TRBJ2-7; 8 bases map to TRBD2. J gave up 3 bases and V 6 bases, and 13 bases lay outside the gene matches. Looked up from germline, CDR1 is DFQATT and CDR2 is SNEGSKA (reference sequence). CDR3 length: 15 residues. This CDR3 is CSARGRLREDYEQYF. The CDR3 DNA reads as TGCAGTGCCCGAGGTCGTCTGCGGGAGGACTACGAGCAGTACTTC.

The chain couples TRBV5-6 to TRBJ1-2; TRBD1 might be the D (5 bases). Germline values: CDR1 SGHDT, CDR2 YYEEEE. Trimming pared 4 bases from V and 8 bases from J, leaving 15 bases between. This CDR3 region has 13 residues. The CDR3 sequence: CASSVVQGSGYTF. Here the CDR3 DNA reads TGTGCCAGCAGCGTGGTGCAGGGAAGCGGCTACACCTTC.

This clonotype has a handful of counts. The chain couples TRBV7-2 to TRBJ2-5; D uncertain. The CDR3 has 15 residues. The V gene lost 5 bases and the J gene lost 2 bases, with 15 bases spanning the gap. Germline V gene data show CDR1 as SGHTA and CDR2 as FQGNSA. The CDR3 here is CASSPVDHRQETQYF. The CDR3 DNA follows: TGTGCCAGCAGCCCCGTAGACCACCGACAAGAGACCCAGTACTTC. Supplemented by reference TRBV7-2 and TRBJ2-5, the full variable domain reads GAGVSQSPSNKVTEKGKDVELRCDPISGHTALYWYRQSLGQGLEFLIYFQGNSAPDKSGLPSDRFSAERTGGSVSTLTIQRTQQEDSAVYLCASSPVDHRQETQYFGPGTRLLVL.

The gene calls are TRBV20-1 and TRBJ2-7; 7 bases agree with TRBD1. Trimming removed 3 bases from V and 3 bases from J; junction bases left unmatched: 11. Germline CDR1 and CDR2: DFQATT and SNEGSKA (reference sequence). There are 15 residues in the CDR3. The CDR3 loop reads CSASLLATGNYEQYF. The CDR3 bases are TGCAGTGCTAGTCTGTTGGCGACAGGGAACTACGAGCAGTACTTC.

The V and J genes are TRBV3-1 and TRBJ1-1; a weak D match, TRBD1 (6 bases). Between the trimmed V and J ends, which lost 3 bases and 1 base, there was a span of 15 bases. CDR1 is LGHDT, CDR2 YNNKEL, per germline (reference sequence). The length of the CDR3 is 16 residues. CDR3 residues: CASSHGDTLRNTEAFF. The CDR3, as DNA: TGTGCCAGCAGCCACGGGGACACGCTGCGGAACACTGAAGCTTTCTTT.

V and J are TRBV20-1 and TRBJ1-1; TRBD1 is a possible D gene (6 bases). V lost 3 bases to trimming and J lost 1 base, with 15 bases between them. Germline lookup yields CDR1 DFQATT and CDR2 SNEGSKA (reference sequence). The CDR3 runs to 15 residues. Here the CDR3 DNA reads TGCAGTGCTAGCAGACAGAGGGGGAGGAACACTGAAGCTTTCTTT. It translates to CSASRQRGRNTEAFF.

The chain links TRBV7-6 to TRBJ2-4, with 9 bases identical to TRBD1. The J call may be incorrect, as the DNA end agrees better with TRBJ2-7. The CDR3 covers 15 residues. The germline V gene encodes CDR1 SGHVS and CDR2 FNYEAQ. CDR3 in DNA: TGTGCCAGCAGCCAGGGGACAGGGAGATTCTACGAGCAGTACTTC. It codes for CASSQGTGRFYEQYF.

This chain joins TRBV29-1 and TRBJ2-7; 12 nucleotides align to TRBD2. The CDR3 length is 14 residues. V was pared by 3 bases and J by 4 bases, with 4 bases of the junction left unmatched. Germline V gene lookup returns CDR1 SQVTM and CDR2 ANQGSEA. The CDR3 DNA follows: TGCAGCGTTGAGGTTCTAGCGGGAGGGTACGAGCAGTACTTC. Translating it yields CSVEVLAGGYEQYF.

This rearrangement joins TRBV4-2 to TRBJ2-1; 8 positions agree with TRBD2. After removal of 6 bases from V and 9 bases from J, the junction contained 19 bases not matched to a gene. Germline assignment: CDR1 LGHNA and CDR2 YNFKEQ. This CDR3 comprises 17 residues. The CDR3 spells CASSLLLADPPVGEQFF. CDR3 in DNA: TGTGCCAGCAGTCTGTTACTAGCGGACCCTCCAGTAGGTGAGCAGTTCTTC.

The table lists this clonotype with a few counts. CDR3 protein: CATSRDGTNEKLFF. In DNA form, the CDR3 reads TGTGCCACCAGCAGAGATGGGACTAATGAAAAACTGTTTTTT. The chain recombines TRBV15 with TRBJ1-4; D is unresolved. This CDR3 is built from 14 residues. Trimming removed 0 bases at V and 2 bases at J, with 4 bases between. The V gene's germline CDR1 is LNHNV and CDR2 YYDKDF (reference sequence).

This chain uses TRBV29-1 with TRBJ2-1; D might be TRBD1 or TRBD2, each matching 5 bases. The CDR3 consists of 12 residues. V gave up 4 bases and J gave up 5 bases, with 9 bases separating them. Germline CDR1 and CDR2: SQVTM and ANQGSEA. DNA of the CDR3: TGCAGCGTTGGTTGGGGGAACAATGAGCAGTTCTTC. Amino acid sequence: CSVGWGNNEQFF.